This T cell receptor beta chain derives from a study of vaccination and CD4 T cells after COVID-19. The overall study: Cells were stimulated with overlapping spike peptides from SARS-CoV-2, HCoV-NL63, HCoV-OC43 and HCoV-229E.

This clonotype was counted once. The antigen is undetermined. Oncomine TCR Beta short-read sequencing was applied to DNA from cultured CD4+ T cells. Via MiXCR, TCRdb re-called the PCR reads, giving one row per CDR3 protein. The sample lists roughly 12,000 distinct CDR3 sequences, under 60% seen once, with around 9.9% in the top ten. The CDR3 extends over 19 amino acids. The germline V gene encodes CDR1 SGHTA and CDR2 FQGTGA. With 8 bases clipped from V and 0 bases from J, the junction kept 13 bases outside the gene matches. The treatment denotes: roughly nine-day PBMC culture with coronavirus spike peptide pools or control peptides (ViraFEST assay). Every positive PCR date fell between March and December 2020, earlier than the US Alpha, Beta and Delta variants. Regarding the study as a whole: Only post-vaccination samples contained a median around 83% of the reactive clones in convalescent patients.

The sequence was collected from a human donor who had recovered from COVID-19. Sequenced material: CD4+ T cells from blood, cultured in vitro. The chain recombines TRBV7-3 with TRBJ2-1; TRBD2 agrees at 13 bases. CDR3 residues: CASHYPGLAGPSSYNEQFF. In nucleotides, the CDR3 is TGTGCCAGCCATTATCCGGGACTAGCGGGACCTAGCTCCTACAATGAGCAGTTCTTC.